These 5 T cell receptor beta chains originate from one sample sequenced in a study of T-cell reconstitution after alpha-beta-depleted transplantation in children. Unique molecular identifiers featured in how the TCRbeta library was prepared. TCRdb fed the PCR reads into MiXCR, producing one record per CDR3 protein. The sample holds more than 200,000 distinct CDR3 sequences, approximately 9.7% seen once. The input for sequencing was PBMCs from the stem cell graft donor, taken from the stem cell graft. Receptor source: a human donor who donated a stem cell graft to a child with SCID.

This clonotype was counted many times. The rearrangement joins TRBV12-3 or TRBV12-4 to TRBJ2-1; D unresolved. The ends were cut back, 5 bases at V and 3 bases at J, with 11 bases in the middle. The CDR3 runs 14 residues. The CDR3 here is CASSTDGNYNEQFF. The CDR3 nucleotides are TGTGCCAGCAGTACGGACGGAAACTACAATGAGCAGTTCTTC.

This clonotype was seen many times. This chain uses TRBV9 with TRBJ2-1, with TRBD2 matching 9 bases. The length of the CDR3 is 15 residues. V lost 4 bases and J lost 7; bases outside the gene matches: 9. The germline V gene encodes CDR1 SGDLS and CDR2 YYNGEE. The CDR3 region has the DNA TGTGCCAGCAGCCCCGGGGCGGGGGGGCTTAATGAGCAGTTCTTC. It specifies CASSPGAGGLNEQFF.

With respect to this clonotype: This could be a read error, since a much larger clone is one nucleotide away. V and J are TRBV10-3 and TRBJ2-5, with 8 bases matching TRBD1. CDR1 is ENHRY, CDR2 SYGVKD, per germline. The CDR3 length is 13 residues. The CDR3 is CAIRRDRPETQNF. CDR3 nucleotide sequence: TGTGCCATCAGGAGGGACAGGCCAGAGACCCAGAACTTC.

There are many counts of this clonotype. The chain couples TRBV27 to TRBJ2-1; TRBD1 or TRBD2 may be the D gene (5 bases each). The CDR3 is 13 residues long. Germline CDR1 MNHEY, CDR2 SMNVEV (reference sequence). V shed 0 bases and J shed 6 bases, with 6 bases lying between them. This chain's CDR3 is CASSLSGRNEQFF. The CDR3 coding sequence is TGTGCCAGCAGTTTATCGGGACGCAATGAGCAGTTCTTC.

At least ten counts were recorded for this clonotype. The chain is built from TRBV20-1 and TRBJ1-6; 9 positions match TRBD1. In germline, CDR1 is DFQATT, CDR2 SNEGSKA (reference sequence). The V and J ends lost 4 bases and 10 bases, in that order; junction bases with no gene match: 8. The CDR3 totals 14 residues. CDR3 amino acids: CSAIGTGIGSPLHF. CDR3 nucleotides: TGCAGTGCTATAGGGACAGGGATTGGATCACCCCTCCACTTT.